This record covers a single T cell receptor beta chain. V dropped 2 bases and J dropped 0 bases, with 11 bases sitting between them. The CDR3 length is 16 residues. Germline V gene data show CDR1 as SGHDT and CDR2 as YYEEEE. The data were obtained in a study of blood T cell repertoires in COVID-19. Profiling relied on immunoSEQ multiplex PCR, and the TCRdb table lists in-frame clones only, not all of them. The table records approximately 220,000 clones, around 91% of them present only once. The specimen sequenced was PBMCs or T cells enriched from blood (not recorded which). The sequence was collected from a woman younger than 35 in a cohort exposed to, infected with or recovered from COVID-19 (not recorded which). The chain is built from TRBV5-6 and TRBJ2-2, with no clear D. The CDR3 region is CASSLVDTTNTGELFF. DNA of the CDR3: TGTGCCAGCAGCTTAGTTGACACGACGAACACCGGGGAGCTGTTTTTT.